This TCR beta chain was captured in a study of graft-versus-host responses after intestinal transplantation. Study as a whole: Anti-thymocyte globulin induction, then tacrolimus and steroids for about three years, went to all recipients.

CDR1 and CDR2 (germline): MNHNS, SASEGT. Trimming left V 3 bases short and J 4 bases short, with 13 bases between. The CDR3 runs 14 residues. Clones were sequenced by immunoSEQ multiplex PCR, and TCRdb holds only the in-frame ones, with some missing. The sample consists of fewer than 110,000 clones, roughly 93% of them appearing once. With respect to this clone: Its specificity is not known.

The study's findings and limits: There were GvH clones found in recipient marrow, and some of them appeared first in ileum or blood.

The sample here was unstimulated CD8+ T cells sorted from spleen or lymph node cells, taken before intestinal transplant. The source of this sequence is a human donor who received an intestinal transplant. V and J are TRBV6-1 and TRBJ2-7, with D perhaps assigned TRBD1 or TRBD2 (5 bases each). CDR3 coding DNA: TGTGCCAGCAGTGAGAGGGACGGGTCGTACGAGCAGTACTTC. Protein product: CASSERDGSYEQYF.